This TCR beta chain was profiled in a study of OX40 agonist ivuxolimab in advanced cancers. The study, taken as a whole, reports: The CD4+ and CD8+ T cells in the blood had expanded clonally by week 6 at 0.1 to 3.0 mg/kg.

The J segment lost 4 bases and the V segment lost 1 base, leaving 2 bases of the junction unmatched. The CDR3 consists of 15 residues. Germline assignment: CDR1 LNHNV and CDR2 YYDKDF (reference sequence). In the case of this clone: What it binds is not known.

Sequenced by immunoSEQ multiplex PCR; TCRdb stores in-frame clones only, minus some. The sample comprises 66,000 or so clones, 65% to 85% of which are singletons, and about 4.1% rests with the top ten. The sequencing used CD4+ or CD8+ T cells sorted from blood, collected in a trial of the OX40 agonist ivuxolimab. The V call is TRBV15, the J call TRBJ1-2; 11 nucleotides line up with TRBD1. The TCR sequence derives from an adult with an advanced solid tumor such as melanoma, head and neck, liver or kidney cancer. CDR3 in DNA: TGTGCCACCAGCAGAGGGGACAGGGGGACCTATGGCTACACCTTC. Translated, it gives CATSRGDRGTYGYTF.